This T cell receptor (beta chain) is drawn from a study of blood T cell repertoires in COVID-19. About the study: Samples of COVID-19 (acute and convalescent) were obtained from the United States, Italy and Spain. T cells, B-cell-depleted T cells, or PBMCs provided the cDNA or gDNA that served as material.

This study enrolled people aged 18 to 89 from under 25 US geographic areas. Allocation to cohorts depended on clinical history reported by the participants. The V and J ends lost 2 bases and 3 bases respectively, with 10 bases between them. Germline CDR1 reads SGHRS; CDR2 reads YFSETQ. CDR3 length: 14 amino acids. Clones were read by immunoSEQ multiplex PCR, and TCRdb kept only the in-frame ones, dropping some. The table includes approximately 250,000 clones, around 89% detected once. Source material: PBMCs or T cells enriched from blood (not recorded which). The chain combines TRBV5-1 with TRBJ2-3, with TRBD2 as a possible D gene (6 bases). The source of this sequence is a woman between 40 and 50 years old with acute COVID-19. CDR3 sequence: CASSFGGSTDTQYF. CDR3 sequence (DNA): TGCGCCAGCAGCTTTGGGGGGTCGACAGATACGCAGTATTTT.